The following is a TCR beta chain sequence with its context. Assay: immunoSEQ multiplex PCR; the TCRdb copy retains only in-frame clones and omits some. In the table there are 800,000 to 950,000 clones, 90% to 98% of which are singletons. CD8 cells regarded as naive lacked CD45RO, were positively chosen for CCR7, and omitted terminally differentiated effector memory CD45RA+ cells. This sample is drawn from a study of shared clonotypes between healthy human individuals. Study background: In total, the donors were two women and a few men aged 18 to 49. Plates per donor: three CD4 naive, three CD4 memory, two CD8 naive, one CD8 memory.

This clonotype was obtained from a man younger than 45 in good health. The specimen was naive CD8+ T cells sorted from blood.

The DNA for the CDR3 is TGTGCCAGCAGCGTAGGAACGAGAGCCGGATACGAGCAGTACTTC. Translation: CASSVGTRAGYEQYF. The chain joins TRBV9 to TRBJ2-7; D is unresolved. Germline V gene lookup returns CDR1 SGDLS and CDR2 YYNGEE. V lost 0 bases and J 4 bases, leaving 14 bases between the germline ends. CDR3 length: 15 amino acids.